These 21 T cell receptor beta chains came from one sample sequenced in a study of cytomegalovirus exposure and HLA in healthy donors. The PCR was carried out with 60 Vbeta primers and 13 Jbeta primers. Produced via immunoSEQ multiplex PCR; TCRdb's table is partial and in-frame only. The sample has 110,000 to 150,000 clones, and its top ten clones hold around 2.2%. The sample consisted of PBMCs. The receptors originated from a woman under 30 in good health and CMV-seronegative.

The genes are TRBV6-1 and TRBJ2-1; TRBD1 agrees at 9 bases. The germline V gene encodes CDR1 MNHNS and CDR2 SASEGT. V lost 6 bases, J lost 9 bases, and 9 bases stayed unmatched. The CDR3 runs to 14 residues. DNA for the CDR3: TGTGCCAGCAGAGCCTACAGGGGGCTGGGTGAGCAGTTCTTC. This encodes CASRAYRGLGEQFF.

The genes are TRBV2 and TRBJ1-5; 7 positions match TRBD1. The CDR3 runs to 15 residues. V shed 5 bases, J shed 7 bases, and the junction held 11 bases outside the gene matches. CDR1 is SNHLY, CDR2 FYNNEI, per germline. CDR3 coding DNA: TGTGCCAGCAGTACGGGACAGCCCTGGGGGCAGCCCCAGCATTTT. This gives the protein CASSTGQPWGQPQHF. Based on the CDR3 plus reference TRBV2 and TRBJ1-5, the full variable domain is EPEVTQTPSHQVTQMGQEVILRCVPISNHLYFYWYRQILGQKVEFLVSFYNNEISEKSEIFDDQFSVERPDGSNFTLKIRSTKLEDSAMYFCASSTGQPWGQPQHFGDGTRLSIL.

The chain employs TRBV30 and TRBJ2-1; TRBD1 aligns across 9 bases. CDR1 is GTSNPN and CDR2 is SVGIG in the germline V gene (reference sequence). V lost 2 bases, J lost 3 bases, and 8 bases stayed unmatched. The CDR3 totals 16 residues. The CDR3 bases are TGTGCCTGGAGTTCTGGGACAGGGCAATTCTACAATGAGCAGTTCTTC. This gives the protein CAWSSGTGQFYNEQFF.

The chain employs TRBV6-1 and TRBJ2-7; 7 nucleotides match TRBD1. The CDR3 consists of 15 residues. Germline CDR1 reads MNHNS; CDR2 reads SASEGT. V lost 5 bases and J lost 6; bases outside the gene matches: 13. In nucleotides, the CDR3 is TGTGCCAGCAGTTTCAACCCCCGAACAGGGGTCGAGCAGTACTTC. It encodes CASSFNPRTGVEQYF.

The chain has TRBV7-8 and TRBJ2-5; a possible D gene is TRBD2 (6 bases). CDR1 and CDR2 (germline): SGHVS, FQNEAQ. The CDR3 totals 11 residues. Trimming stripped 5 bases from V and 9 bases from J, with 10 bases between. DNA of the CDR3: TGTGCCAGCAGCCCTGGGGAGGCCCAGTACTTC. Translating gives CASSPGEAQYF.

The V gene is TRBV9, the J gene TRBJ2-3; 10 bases line up with TRBD2. After removal of 0 bases from V and 5 bases from J, the junction contained 9 bases not matched to a gene. The CDR3 consists of 17 residues. The germline gives CDR1 SGDLS, CDR2 YYNGEE. DNA for the CDR3: TGTGCCAGCAGCGTAGTGGCTAGCGGGAGTGTTGGAGATACGCAGTATTTT. It specifies CASSVVASGSVGDTQYF. The full variable domain, in which reference TRBV9 and TRBJ2-3 provide the parts outside the CDR3, is DSGVTQTPKHLITATGQRVTLRCSPRSGDLSVYWYQQSLDQGLQFLIQYYNGEERAKGNILERFSAQQFPDLHSELNLSSLELGDSALYFCASSVVASGSVGDTQYFGPGTRLTVL.

V is TRBV6-1 and J is TRBJ1-5, with 10 bases matching TRBD1. The germline V gene encodes CDR1 MNHNS and CDR2 SASEGT. V was pared by 6 bases and J by 6 bases, with 8 bases of the junction left unmatched. This CDR3 spans 15 amino acids. The CDR3 region has the DNA TGTGCCAGCAGCGCCGGGACAGGGGCCACTCAGCCCCAGCATTTT. It yields the protein CASSAGTGATQPQHF.

This chain joins TRBV9 and TRBJ2-5, with D possibly matching TRBD2 (5 bases). The CDR3 runs 13 residues. V dropped 8 bases and J dropped 5 bases, with 16 bases sitting between them. The V gene's germline CDR1 is SGDLS and CDR2 YYNGEE. This CDR3 is CASGKDWRETQYF. In nucleotides, the CDR3 is TGTGCCAGTGGAAAGGACTGGCGGGAGACCCAGTACTTC.

Comment on this clone: The same CDR3 is also encoded by other DNA sequences in this sample. The J gene is TRBJ1-5, the V gene TRBV2; TRBD1 agrees at 7 bases. The CDR3 is made up of 15 amino acids. J gave up 0 bases and V 3 bases, and 2 bases lay outside the gene matches. Germline-derived CDR1 and CDR2 are SNHLY and FYNNEI. CDR3 coding DNA: TGTGCCAGCAGTGAGCGGGACAGTAGCAATCAGCCCCAGCATTTT. It yields the protein CASSERDSSNQPQHF.

This chain uses TRBV10-3 with TRBJ2-1, with D possibly matching TRBD1 (6 bases). This CDR3 is built from 15 residues. Germline loops: CDR1 ENHRY, CDR2 SYGVKD. The ends were cut back, 4 bases at V and 4 bases at J, with 14 bases in the middle. The CDR3 DNA reads as TGTGCCATCAGTGGGACCGGGACAAATTACAATGAGCAGTTCTTC. It yields the protein CAISGTGTNYNEQFF.

The chain couples TRBV10-3 to TRBJ1-3, with unresolved D. The CDR3 spans 15 residues. The V and J ends lost 8 bases and 0 bases respectively, with 14 bases between them. In germline, CDR1 is ENHRY, CDR2 SYGVKD. The CDR3, as DNA: TGTGCCATCGTACCGGGGTCCCCCTCTGGAAACACCATATATTTT. This translates into CAIVPGSPSGNTIYF.

The CDR3 region is CASSTGVNTEAFF. CDR3 DNA: TGTGCCAGTAGTACAGGGGTGAACACTGAAGCTTTCTTT. The chain recombines TRBV19 with TRBJ1-1; D is possibly TRBD1 (6 bases). The CDR3 consists of 13 residues. Trimming shortened V by 4 bases and J by 0 bases, and 6 bases separated the two germline ends. Looked up from germline, CDR1 is LNHDA and CDR2 is SQIVND (reference sequence).

The CDR3 loop is CASSGTSGVQTQYF. The CDR3 bases are TGTGCCAGCAGCGGGACTAGCGGGGTTCAAACGCAGTATTTT. V usage is TRBV2 and J usage is TRBJ2-3; 13 bases are shared with TRBD2. CDR3 length equals 14 residues. The ends lost 6 bases at V and 9 bases at J; junction bases unmatched: 6. The germline CDR1 and CDR2 sequences are SNHLY and FYNNEI.

This sequence joins TRBV2 and TRBJ2-1; 9 nucleotides match TRBD1. CDR1 is SNHLY and CDR2 is FYNNEI in the germline V gene. Trimming cost V 5 bases and J 4 bases; bases outside gene matches: 3. The CDR3 contains 14 residues. In nucleotides, the CDR3 is TGTGCCAGCAGTACAGGGGGCCTATACAATGAGCAGTTCTTC. Protein: CASSTGGLYNEQFF.

This chain uses TRBV5-1 with TRBJ1-1, with a weak D call TRBD1 (6 bases). Trimming stripped 2 bases from V and 0 bases from J, with 8 bases between. The CDR3 loop spans 14 amino acids. In germline, CDR1 is SGHRS, CDR2 YFSETQ. As DNA, the CDR3 is TGCGCCAGCAGCTTCGGACAGCTGAACACTGAAGCTTTCTTT. It codes for CASSFGQLNTEAFF.

This rearrangement joins TRBV6-5 to TRBJ1-2, with D perhaps TRBD1 (5 bases). CDR1 and CDR2 (germline): MNHEY, SVGAGI. This CDR3 has 13 amino acids. V dropped 2 bases and J dropped 7 bases, with 11 bases sitting between them. The CDR3 sequence is CASSYRRGGGYTF. The CDR3 bases are TGTGCCAGCAGTTACAGGCGGGGCGGTGGCTACACCTTC.

The chain combines TRBV4-1 with TRBJ2-1, with D tentatively TRBD1 (5 bases). The CDR3 spans 15 residues. Trimming took 0 bases from V and 0 from J, leaving 6 bases between them. Germline V CDR1 and CDR2: MGHRA, YSYEKL. CDR3 bases: TGCGCCAGCAGCCAAGACAGGGTCTCCTACAATGAGCAGTTCTTC. Amino acid sequence: CASSQDRVSYNEQFF.

The chain uses TRBV7-9 and TRBJ2-7; 9 positions match TRBD2. This CDR3 region has 15 residues. V gave up 1 base and J gave up 4 bases; unmatched junction bases: 5. Germline V gene lookup returns CDR1 SEHNR and CDR2 FQNEAQ (reference sequence). DNA for the CDR3: TGTGCCAGCAGCTTAGTAAGGACTAGCGCGTACGAGCAGTACTTC. It is translated as CASSLVRTSAYEQYF.

This chain links TRBV6-5 with TRBJ2-1, with TRBD1 identical over 10 bases. Germline V lookup: CDR1 MNHEY, CDR2 SVGAGI. The CDR3 runs 15 residues. The J segment lost 3 bases and the V segment lost 4 bases, leaving 3 bases of the junction unmatched. The DNA for the CDR3 is TGTGCCAGCAGTTCATGGACAGGGGGCTACAATGAGCAGTTCTTC. Translated, it gives CASSSWTGGYNEQFF.

This chain connects TRBV15 to TRBJ2-3; D may be TRBD2 (6 bases). Germline V CDR1 and CDR2: LNHNV, YYDKDF (reference sequence). CDR3 length equals 15 residues. With 8 bases removed from V and 0 bases from J, the gap between germline ends came to 15 bases. The CDR3 spells CATSRGSGSTDTQYF. DNA for the CDR3: TGTGCCACCTCCCGGGGGAGCGGGAGCACAGATACGCAGTATTTT. The full variable domain, its missing parts supplied by reference TRBV15 and TRBJ2-3, is DAMVIQNPRYQVTQFGKPVTLSCSQTLNHNVMYWYQQKSSQAPKLLFHYYDKDFNNEADTPDNFQSRRPNTSFCFLDIRSPGLGDTAMYLCATSRGSGSTDTQYFGPGTRLTVL.

CDR3 sequence reads: CASSLRLEGKSNQPQHF. The CDR3, as DNA: TGTGCCAGCAGTTTAAGGTTGGAGGGTAAGAGCAATCAGCCCCAGCATTTT. The rearrangement uses TRBV27 and TRBJ1-5; D is ambiguous. The CDR3 is made up of 17 amino acids. Trimming left V 2 bases short and J 1 base short, with 15 bases between. CDR1 is MNHEY and CDR2 is SMNVEV in the germline V gene (reference sequence).